A single sample gave rise to the 4 T cell receptor beta chains below, sequenced in a study of CD8+ T cells in alopecia areata. Extraction of RNA preceded its reverse transcription into cDNA, which served as the sequencing template. Only in-frame clones appear in the TCRdb table, and some are missing; sequencing was by immunoSEQ multiplex PCR. The sample lists roughly 120,000 clones, more than 40% occurring once. The treatment here: oral pan-JAK inhibitor, 5-10 mg twice daily. The sample consisted of CD4+ T cells sorted from blood, taken at week 4, from a patient treated with tofacitinib. Receptor source: a human donor with alopecia areata.

The chain employs TRBV5-1 and TRBJ1-6, with D possibly TRBD1 on 6 matching bases. CDR1 is SGHRS and CDR2 is YFSETQ in the germline V gene. This CDR3 is 17 amino acids long. Trimming pared 1 base from V and 0 bases from J, leaving 11 bases between. CDR3 amino acids: CASSLIRGSSYNSPLHF. The CDR3 region has the DNA TGCGCCAGCAGCTTGATTAGGGGGAGCTCCTATAATTCACCCCTCCACTTT.

This chain uses TRBV7-9 with TRBJ1-1; tentatively, D is TRBD1 (5 bases). Germline CDR1 reads SEHNR; CDR2 reads FQNEAQ (reference sequence). V was trimmed by 1 base and J by 6 bases, leaving 15 bases between them. The CDR3 length is 15 residues. As DNA, the CDR3 is TGTGCCAGCAGCTTAGGGGGGTCGTTTGGAGCTGAAGCTTTCTTT. Its translation: CASSLGGSFGAEAFF. The complete variable domain, with remaining parts taken from reference TRBV7-9 and TRBJ1-1, reads DTGVSQNPRHKITKRGQNVTFRCDPISEHNRLYWYRQTLGQGPEFLTYFQNEAQLEKSRLLSDRFSAERPKGSFSTLEIQRTEQGDSAMYLCASSLGGSFGAEAFFGQGTRLTVV.

The gene calls are TRBV29-1 and TRBJ1-5, with TRBD1 matching 9 bases. V lost 7 bases to trimming and J lost 3 bases; unmatched junction nucleotides: 7. The CDR3 is 14 amino acids. Germline CDR1 SQVTM, CDR2 ANQGSEA. For the CDR3, the DNA is TGCAGCGCCGTTTGGACAGGGGACAATCAGCCCCAGCATTTT. Amino acids: CSAVWTGDNQPQHF.

This chain uses TRBV5-6 with TRBJ2-5, with D possibly TRBD2 on 6 matching bases. V was trimmed by 1 base and J by 5 bases, leaving 9 bases between them. Germline-derived CDR1 and CDR2 are SGHDT and YYEEEE. The CDR3 loop spans 13 amino acids. As DNA, the CDR3 is TGTGCCAGCAGCTTGTTTCGGGGGGAGACCCAGTACTTC. Translating it yields CASSLFRGETQYF.